These 21 T cell receptor beta chains originate from one sample sequenced in a study of cytomegalovirus exposure and HLA in healthy donors. PCR primers comprised 60 Vbeta and 13 Jbeta primers. Some clones are missing from TCRdb's copy, which holds only in-frame ones; the method was immunoSEQ multiplex PCR. The table has about 130,000 clones, roughly 82% seen once. The sample was PBMCs. These receptors were taken from a young woman in good health and CMV-seropositive.

V is TRBV18 and J is TRBJ2-1; 11 positions match TRBD2. CDR1 is KGHSH, CDR2 LQKENI, per germline. The CDR3 spans 15 residues. J lost 7 bases, V lost 0 bases, and 2 bases had no gene match. CDR3 sequence reads: CASSPPSGGANEQFF. For the CDR3, the DNA is TGTGCCAGCTCACCACCTAGCGGGGGGGCGAATGAGCAGTTCTTC.

The chain combines TRBV10-1 with TRBJ2-7; D is unresolved. Trimming took off 6 bases at V and 3 bases at J, with 12 bases between the two ends. The CDR3 is 13 residues long. Germline V lookup: CDR1 WNHNN, CDR2 SYGVQD (reference sequence). CDR3: CASRSHQFYEQYF. CDR3 nucleotide sequence: TGCGCCAGCAGGTCACACCAGTTCTACGAGCAGTACTTC.

The V gene is TRBV4-2, the J gene TRBJ2-5, with TRBD2 as a possible D gene (5 bases). The DNA end favors TRBJ2-7, so the J call may be wrong. The CDR3 consists of 15 residues. Germline V gene data show CDR1 as LGHNA and CDR2 as YNFKEQ. CDR3 in amino acids: CASSQDERGAYEQYF. The CDR3 DNA reads TGTGCCAGCAGCCAAGATGAACGGGGTGCCTACGAGCAGTACTTC.

This chain joins TRBV27 and TRBJ2-4; 9 bases line up with TRBD1. CDR3 size: 15 residues. The V gene end was trimmed by 5 bases and the J gene end by 9 bases; junction bases not matched to a gene: 11. Per the germline V gene, CDR1 is MNHEY and CDR2 is SMNVEV (reference sequence). CDR3 nucleotides: TGTGCCAGCAGTCTTACCGGGACAGGGTTTACCATTCAGTACTTC. As protein: CASSLTGTGFTIQYF.

V and J are TRBV4-1 and TRBJ1-3, with D tentatively TRBD1 (6 bases). The CDR3 is made up of 15 amino acids. CDR1 is MGHRA and CDR2 is YSYEKL in the germline V gene. With 2 bases removed from V and 4 bases from J, the gap between germline ends came to 12 bases. CDR3 amino acids: CASSQTGSLGNTIYF. In nucleotides, the CDR3 is TGCGCCAGCAGCCAAACAGGGTCCCTCGGAAACACCATATATTTT.

The chain has TRBV19 and TRBJ2-1, with 8 bases aligning to TRBD1. This CDR3 is 17 amino acids long. V dropped 10 bases and J dropped 4; count of bases not matched to a gene: 18. Germline CDR1 and CDR2: LNHDA and SQIVND (reference sequence). The CDR3 spells CATAADRAIGIYNEQFF. As DNA, the CDR3 is TGTGCCACCGCAGCGGACAGGGCGATAGGGATATACAATGAGCAGTTCTTC.

The V gene is TRBV27, the J gene TRBJ1-1, with TRBD1 identical over 9 bases. V lost 3 bases, J lost 2 bases, and 7 bases stayed unmatched. In germline, CDR1 is MNHEY, CDR2 SMNVEV (reference sequence). The CDR3 spans 16 residues. The CDR3, as DNA: TGTGCCAGCAGTTTCGCTCCGGGACAGGGTAACACTGAAGCTTTCTTT. Residues: CASSFAPGQGNTEAFF.

This rearrangement joins TRBV6-1 to TRBJ2-1, with no clear D. Germline assignment: CDR1 MNHNS and CDR2 SASEGT. V lost 4 bases to trimming and J lost 10 bases, with 11 bases between them. The CDR3 totals 12 residues. The CDR3 region is CASSAEAFEQFF. The CDR3 DNA reads TGTGCCAGCAGTGCTGAGGCTTTCGAGCAGTTCTTC.

This CDR3 reads CASSHGGANYYGYTF. Written as DNA, the CDR3 is TGTGCCAGCAGCCACGGGGGGGCCAATTACTATGGCTACACCTTC. This rearrangement joins TRBV6-1 to TRBJ1-2; the D gene is possibly TRBD1 (6 bases). Germline CDR1 is MNHNS and CDR2 is SASEGT. The CDR3 has 15 residues. V was shortened by 6 bases and J by 3 bases, with 17 bases between the two germline ends.

V is TRBV27 and J is TRBJ1-1, with D perhaps TRBD1 (5 bases). The V gene lost 2 bases and the J gene lost 5 bases, with 15 bases spanning the gap. Germline assignment: CDR1 MNHEY and CDR2 SMNVEV (reference sequence). The length of the CDR3 is 15 residues. The CDR3 here is CASSLSPPGLTEAFF. CDR3 DNA sequence: TGTGCCAGCAGTTTAAGCCCGCCGGGACTTACTGAAGCTTTCTTT.

The chain has TRBV5-1 and TRBJ2-7, with 9 bases matching TRBD2. The CDR3 has 18 residues. Germline V lookup: CDR1 SGHRS, CDR2 YFSETQ. V shed 3 bases and J 7 bases; nucleotides not matched to a gene: 20. CDR3 loop: CASSSQEGAGGRPREQYF. CDR3 sequence (DNA): TGCGCCAGCAGCTCCCAGGAGGGAGCGGGGGGTCGTCCTCGGGAGCAGTACTTC.

The count of this clone is one. The chain joins TRBV5-1 to TRBJ1-4; weak D call: TRBD1 (5 bases). V gave up 0 bases and J gave up 3 bases, with 9 bases separating them. The CDR3 covers 15 residues. Germline CDR1 SGHRS, CDR2 YFSETQ. The DNA for the CDR3 is TGCGCCAGCAGCTTGGCCCAGGGTTCTAATGAAAAACTGTTTTTT. Residues: CASSLAQGSNEKLFF.

V is TRBV7-6 and J is TRBJ2-5; 9 bases map to TRBD1. Losses at the gene ends were 5 bases for V and 5 bases for J; bases not matched to a gene: 6. The CDR3 extends over 14 amino acids. Germline CDR1 SGHVS, CDR2 FNYEAQ. CDR3 amino acids: CASSVGQGIETQYF. The CDR3 region has the DNA TGTGCCAGCAGCGTGGGACAGGGTATTGAGACCCAGTACTTC.

The CDR3, as DNA: TGTGCCAGCAGCGCGGGACAGGGGTTGGGCGAGCAGTACTTC. Residues: CASSAGQGLGEQYF. V usage is TRBV13 and J usage is TRBJ2-5; 10 nucleotides agree with TRBD1. The last part of the DNA fits TRBJ2-7 better; the J call may be wrong. Germline V lookup: CDR1 PRHDT, CDR2 FYEKMQ (reference sequence). The length of the CDR3 is 14 residues.

V and J are TRBV5-1 and TRBJ1-6, with 10 nucleotides matching TRBD1. J lost 10 bases, V lost 0 bases, and 4 bases had no gene match. The CDR3 is made up of 15 amino acids. The germline V gene encodes CDR1 SGHRS and CDR2 YFSETQ. The CDR3 nucleotides read TGCGCCAGCAGCTTGGGGGACAGGGGTTGGTCACCCCTCCACTTT. The encoded protein is CASSLGDRGWSPLHF.

This chain uses TRBV6-5 with TRBJ2-6; D possibly corresponds to TRBD2 (5 bases). Germline V gene data show CDR1 as MNHEY and CDR2 as SVGAGI. The CDR3 consists of 15 residues. V dropped 4 bases and J dropped 2 bases, with 9 bases sitting between them. CDR3 protein: CASSLGGPGANVLTF. The CDR3 coding sequence is TGTGCCAGCAGTTTAGGAGGTCCTGGGGCCAACGTCCTGACTTTC.

CDR3 sequence reads: CSGGQGLVEKLFF. The DNA for the CDR3 is TGCAGCGGGGGACAGGGATTGGTTGAAAAACTGTTTTTT. V gene TRBV29-1 combines with J gene TRBJ1-4; 9 nucleotides line up with TRBD1. Trimming cost V 7 bases and J 7 bases; bases outside gene matches: 7. The CDR3 contains 13 residues. Germline V gives CDR1 SQVTM, CDR2 ANQGSEA. Filled out from reference TRBV29-1 and TRBJ1-4, the complete variable domain reads SAVISQKPSRDICQRGTSLTIQCQVDSQVTMMFWYRQQPGQSLTLIATANQGSEATYESGFVIDKFPISRPNLTFSTLTVSNMSPEDSSIYLCSGGQGLVEKLFFGSGTQLSVL.

The chain couples TRBV6-1 to TRBJ1-6; unclear D gene. The V and J ends lost 7 bases and 7 bases respectively, with 17 bases between them. Germline V gene lookup returns CDR1 MNHNS and CDR2 SASEGT. This CDR3 comprises 15 residues. Here the CDR3 DNA reads TGTGCCAGCACGGGGTCCCCTTTGGGGAATTCACCCCTCCACTTT. Translation gives CASTGSPLGNSPLHF.

The CDR3 DNA reads as TGTGCCAGCTCACCCTTCCCGGTCGGCACCGGGGAGCTGTTTTTT. Protein sequence: CASSPFPVGTGELFF. The J gene is TRBJ2-2, the V gene TRBV18; D is unclear. This CDR3 region has 15 residues. CDR1 and CDR2 from the germline V gene are KGHSH and LQKENI. V gave up 3 bases and J gave up 4 bases, with 12 bases separating them. Looking up the rest from reference TRBV18 and TRBJ2-2 gives the full variable domain: NAGVMQNPRHLVRRRGQEARLRCSPMKGHSHVYWYRQLPEEGLKFMVYLQKENIIDESGMPKERFSAEFPKEGPSILRIQQVVRGDSAAYFCASSPFPVGTGELFFGEGSRLTVL.

This clone was recorded only once. This chain uses TRBV2 with TRBJ2-5; tentatively, D is TRBD1 (6 bases). Trimming took 7 bases from V and 5 from J, leaving 17 bases between them. The length of the CDR3 is 14 residues. Germline CDR1 is SNHLY and CDR2 is FYNNEI. The CDR3 coding sequence is TGTGCCAGCACCCCCCTGGGGGCGGAGGAGACCCAGTACTTC. This sequence encodes CASTPLGAEETQYF.

The chain employs TRBV7-9 and TRBJ1-2; the D gene is possibly TRBD1 (6 bases). V lost 1 base and J 6 bases, leaving 15 bases between the germline ends. Germline V CDR1 and CDR2: SEHNR, FQNEAQ (reference sequence). The CDR3 totals 15 residues. CDR3 bases: TGTGCCAGCAGCTTAGGCGCAGGGGTTTTGGATGGCTACACCTTC. The encoded protein is CASSLGAGVLDGYTF.